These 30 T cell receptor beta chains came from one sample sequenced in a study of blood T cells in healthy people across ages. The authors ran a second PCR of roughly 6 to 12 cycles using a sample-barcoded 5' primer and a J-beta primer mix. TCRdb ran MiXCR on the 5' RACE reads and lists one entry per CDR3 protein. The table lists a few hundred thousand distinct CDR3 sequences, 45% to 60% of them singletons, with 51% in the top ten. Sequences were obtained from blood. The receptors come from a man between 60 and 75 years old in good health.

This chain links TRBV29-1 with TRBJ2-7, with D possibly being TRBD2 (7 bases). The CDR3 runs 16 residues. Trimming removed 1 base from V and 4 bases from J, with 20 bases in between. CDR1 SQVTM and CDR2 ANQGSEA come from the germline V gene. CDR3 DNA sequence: TGCAGCGTTGAAGGCCATGGGGGGGGCGATGTGTACGAGCAGTACTTC. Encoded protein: CSVEGHGGGDVYEQYF.

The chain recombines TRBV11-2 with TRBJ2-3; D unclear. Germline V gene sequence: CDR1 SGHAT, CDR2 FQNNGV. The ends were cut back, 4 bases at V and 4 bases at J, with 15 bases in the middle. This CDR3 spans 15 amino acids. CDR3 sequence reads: CASSSTRNVPDTQYF. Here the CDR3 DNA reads TGTGCCAGCAGCTCAACCCGGAATGTCCCAGATACGCAGTATTTT.

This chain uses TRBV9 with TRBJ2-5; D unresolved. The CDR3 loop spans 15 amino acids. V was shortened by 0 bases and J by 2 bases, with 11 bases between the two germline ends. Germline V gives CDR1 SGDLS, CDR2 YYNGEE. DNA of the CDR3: TGTGCCAGCAGCGTAGGGATCGCTACTCAAGAGACCCAGTACTTC. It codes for CASSVGIATQETQYF.

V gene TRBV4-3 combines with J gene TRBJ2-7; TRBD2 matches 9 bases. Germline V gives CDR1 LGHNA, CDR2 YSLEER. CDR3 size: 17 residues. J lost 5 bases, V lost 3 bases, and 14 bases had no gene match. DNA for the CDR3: TGCGCCAGCAGCCAGGTCTTTGCGGGAGGGCCAGGGGACGAGCAGTACTTC. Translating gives CASSQVFAGGPGDEQYF.

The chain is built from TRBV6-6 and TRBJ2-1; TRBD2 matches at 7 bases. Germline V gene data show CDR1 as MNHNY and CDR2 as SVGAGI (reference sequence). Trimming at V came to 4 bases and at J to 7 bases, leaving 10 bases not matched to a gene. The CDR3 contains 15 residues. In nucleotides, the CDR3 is TGTGCCAGCAGTTTGGGTAGCGGGCGGCGGAATGAGCAGTTCTTC. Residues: CASSLGSGRRNEQFF.

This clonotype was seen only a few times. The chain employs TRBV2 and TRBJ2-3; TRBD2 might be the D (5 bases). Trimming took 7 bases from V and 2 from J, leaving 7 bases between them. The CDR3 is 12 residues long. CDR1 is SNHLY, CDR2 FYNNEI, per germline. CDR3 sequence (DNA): TGTGCCAGCACAGCGGTCACAGATACGCAGTATTTT. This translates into CASTAVTDTQYF.

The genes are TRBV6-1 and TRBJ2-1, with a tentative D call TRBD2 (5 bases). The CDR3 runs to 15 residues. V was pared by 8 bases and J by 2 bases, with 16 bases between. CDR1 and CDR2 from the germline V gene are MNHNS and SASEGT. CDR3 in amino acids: CASSDLDSPYNEQFF. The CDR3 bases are TGTGCCAGCTCTGATCTGGACTCCCCCTACAATGAGCAGTTCTTC.

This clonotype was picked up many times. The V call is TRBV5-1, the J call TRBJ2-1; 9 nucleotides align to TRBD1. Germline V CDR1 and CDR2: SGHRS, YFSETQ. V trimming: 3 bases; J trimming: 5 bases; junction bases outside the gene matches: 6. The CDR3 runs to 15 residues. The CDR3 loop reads CASSYPGQGNNEQFF. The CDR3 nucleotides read TGCGCCAGCAGCTACCCGGGACAGGGCAACAATGAGCAGTTCTTC. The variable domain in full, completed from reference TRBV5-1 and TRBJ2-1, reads KAGVTQTPRYLIKTRGQQVTLSCSPISGHRSVSWYQQTPGQGLQFLFEYFSETQRNKGNFPGRFSGRQFSNSRSEMNVSTLELGDSALYLCASSYPGQGNNEQFFGPGTRLTVL.

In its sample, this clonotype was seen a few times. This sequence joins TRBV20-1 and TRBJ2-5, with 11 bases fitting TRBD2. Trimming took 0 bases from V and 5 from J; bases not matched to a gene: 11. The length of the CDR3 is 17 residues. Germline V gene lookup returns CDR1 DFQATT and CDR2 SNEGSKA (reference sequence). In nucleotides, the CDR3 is TGCAGTGCTAGAGACCCTGGCGCTAGCGGGAGGCTTGAGACCCAGTACTTC. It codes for CSARDPGASGRLETQYF.

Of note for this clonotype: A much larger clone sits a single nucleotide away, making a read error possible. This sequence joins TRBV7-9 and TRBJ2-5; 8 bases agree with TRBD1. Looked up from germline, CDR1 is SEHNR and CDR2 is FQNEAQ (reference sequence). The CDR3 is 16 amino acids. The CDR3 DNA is TGTGCCAGCAGCCCCCTCGGGACAGGACTCCAAGGGACCCAGTACTTC. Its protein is CASSPLGTGLQGTQYF.

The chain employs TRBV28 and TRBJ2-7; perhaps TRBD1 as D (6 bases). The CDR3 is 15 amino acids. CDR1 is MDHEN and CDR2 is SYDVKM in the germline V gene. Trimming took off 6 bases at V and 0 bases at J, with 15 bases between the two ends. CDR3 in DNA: TGTGCCAGCAGACCCGGACAGTGGAGCTCCTACGAGCAGTACTTC. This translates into CASRPGQWSSYEQYF.

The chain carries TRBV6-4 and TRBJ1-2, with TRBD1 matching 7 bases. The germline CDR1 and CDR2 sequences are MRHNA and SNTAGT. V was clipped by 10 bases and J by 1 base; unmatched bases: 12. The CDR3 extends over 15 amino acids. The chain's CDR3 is CATRRAGTDNYGYTF. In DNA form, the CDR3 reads TGTGCCACCCGCAGGGCCGGGACAGATAACTATGGCTACACCTTC.

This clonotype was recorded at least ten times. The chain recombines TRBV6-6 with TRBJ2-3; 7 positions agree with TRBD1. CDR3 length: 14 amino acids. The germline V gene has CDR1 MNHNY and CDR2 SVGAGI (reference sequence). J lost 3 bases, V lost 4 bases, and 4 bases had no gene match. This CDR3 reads CASSSNRGTDTQYF. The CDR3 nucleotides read TGTGCCAGCAGTTCCAACAGGGGTACAGATACGCAGTATTTT.

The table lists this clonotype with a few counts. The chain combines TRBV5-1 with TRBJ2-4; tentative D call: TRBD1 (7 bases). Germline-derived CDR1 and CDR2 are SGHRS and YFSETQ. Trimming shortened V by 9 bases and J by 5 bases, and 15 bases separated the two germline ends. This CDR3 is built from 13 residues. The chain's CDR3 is CATARDSENIQYF. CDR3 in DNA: TGCGCCACCGCGCGGGACAGCGAAAACATTCAGTACTTC.

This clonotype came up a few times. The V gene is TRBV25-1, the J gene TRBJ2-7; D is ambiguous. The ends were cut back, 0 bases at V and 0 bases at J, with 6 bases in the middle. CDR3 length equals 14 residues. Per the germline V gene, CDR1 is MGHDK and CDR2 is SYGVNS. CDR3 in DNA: TGTGCCAGCAGTGAATATGGTAGCTCCTACGAGCAGTACTTC. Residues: CASSEYGSSYEQYF.

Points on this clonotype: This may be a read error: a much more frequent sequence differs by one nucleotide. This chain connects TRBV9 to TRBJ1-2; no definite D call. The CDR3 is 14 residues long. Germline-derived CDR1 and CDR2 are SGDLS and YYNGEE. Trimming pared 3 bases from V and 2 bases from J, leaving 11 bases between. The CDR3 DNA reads TGTGCCAGCAGCGCCCACAACCTGAACTATGGCTACACCTTC. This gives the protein CASSAHNLNYGYTF.

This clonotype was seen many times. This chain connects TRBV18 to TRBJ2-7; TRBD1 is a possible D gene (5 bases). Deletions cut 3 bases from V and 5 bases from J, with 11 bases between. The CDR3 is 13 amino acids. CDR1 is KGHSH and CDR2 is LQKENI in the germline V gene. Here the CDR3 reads CASSPGRVNEQYF. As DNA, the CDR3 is TGTGCCAGCTCACCGGGCAGGGTTAACGAGCAGTACTTC.

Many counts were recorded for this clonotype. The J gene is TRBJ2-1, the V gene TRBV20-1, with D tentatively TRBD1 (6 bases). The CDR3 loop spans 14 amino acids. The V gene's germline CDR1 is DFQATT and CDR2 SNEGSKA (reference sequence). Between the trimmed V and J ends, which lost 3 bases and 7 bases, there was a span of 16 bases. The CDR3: CSASRQGMGNEQFF. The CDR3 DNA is TGCAGTGCTAGTAGGCAGGGGATGGGGAATGAGCAGTTCTTC.

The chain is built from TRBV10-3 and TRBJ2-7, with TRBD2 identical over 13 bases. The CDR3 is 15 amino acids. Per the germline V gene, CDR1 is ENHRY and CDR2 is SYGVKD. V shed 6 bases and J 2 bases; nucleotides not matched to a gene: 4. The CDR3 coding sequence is TGTGCCATCAGGGGGACTAGCGGGAATACCTACGAGCAGTACTTC. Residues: CAIRGTSGNTYEQYF.

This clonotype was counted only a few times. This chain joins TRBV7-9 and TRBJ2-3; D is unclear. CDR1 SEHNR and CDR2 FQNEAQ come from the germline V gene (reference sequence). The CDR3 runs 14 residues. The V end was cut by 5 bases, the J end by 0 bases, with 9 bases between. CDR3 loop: CASSPTTSTDTQYF. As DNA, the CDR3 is TGTGCCAGCAGCCCAACCACTAGCACAGATACGCAGTATTTT.

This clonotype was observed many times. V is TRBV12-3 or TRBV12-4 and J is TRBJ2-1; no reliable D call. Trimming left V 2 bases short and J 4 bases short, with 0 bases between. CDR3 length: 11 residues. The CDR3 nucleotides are TGTGCCAGCAGTTTATACAATGAGCAGTTCTTC. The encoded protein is CASSLYNEQFF.

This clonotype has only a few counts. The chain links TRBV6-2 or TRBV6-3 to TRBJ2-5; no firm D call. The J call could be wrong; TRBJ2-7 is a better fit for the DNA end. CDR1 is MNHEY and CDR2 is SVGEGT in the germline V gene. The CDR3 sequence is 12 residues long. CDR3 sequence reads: CASCDTLNEQYF. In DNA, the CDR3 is TGTGCCAGCTGCGACACTCTTAACGAGCAGTACTTC.

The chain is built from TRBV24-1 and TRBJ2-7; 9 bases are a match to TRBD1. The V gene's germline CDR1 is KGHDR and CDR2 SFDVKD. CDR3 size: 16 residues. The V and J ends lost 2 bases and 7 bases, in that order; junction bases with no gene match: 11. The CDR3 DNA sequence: TGTGCCACCAGTGATTCAGGACAGGGGACCTACAATGAGCAGTACTTC. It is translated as CATSDSGQGTYNEQYF.

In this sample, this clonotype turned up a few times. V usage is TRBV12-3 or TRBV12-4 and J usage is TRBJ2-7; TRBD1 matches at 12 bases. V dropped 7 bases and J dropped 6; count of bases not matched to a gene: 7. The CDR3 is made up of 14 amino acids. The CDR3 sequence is CASKGGTGGFEQYF. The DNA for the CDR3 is TGTGCCAGCAAGGGAGGGACAGGGGGCTTCGAGCAGTACTTC.

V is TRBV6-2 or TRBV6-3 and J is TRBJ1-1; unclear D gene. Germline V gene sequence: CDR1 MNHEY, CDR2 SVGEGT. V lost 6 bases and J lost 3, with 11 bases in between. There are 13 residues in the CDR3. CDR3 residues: CASRIRRDTEAFF. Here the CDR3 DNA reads TGTGCCAGCAGGATAAGGAGAGACACTGAAGCTTTCTTT.

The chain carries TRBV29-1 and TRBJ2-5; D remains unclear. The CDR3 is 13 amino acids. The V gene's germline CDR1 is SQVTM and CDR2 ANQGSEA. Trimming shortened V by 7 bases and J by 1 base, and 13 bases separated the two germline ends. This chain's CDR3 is CSASTDFQETQYF. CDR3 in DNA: TGCAGCGCCTCGACCGACTTCCAAGAGACCCAGTACTTC.

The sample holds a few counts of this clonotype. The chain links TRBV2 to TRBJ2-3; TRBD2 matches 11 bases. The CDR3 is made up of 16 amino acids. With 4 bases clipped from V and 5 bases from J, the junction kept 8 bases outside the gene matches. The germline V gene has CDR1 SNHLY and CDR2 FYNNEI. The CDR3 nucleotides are TGTGCCAGCAGTGGAGTTCTAGCGGGGGGACAAGATACGCAGTATTTT. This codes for CASSGVLAGGQDTQYF.

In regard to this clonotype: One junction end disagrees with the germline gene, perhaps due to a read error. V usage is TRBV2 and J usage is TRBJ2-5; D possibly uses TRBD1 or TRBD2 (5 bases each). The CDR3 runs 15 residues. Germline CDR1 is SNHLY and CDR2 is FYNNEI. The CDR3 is CASSEETGPQETQYF. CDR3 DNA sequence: TGTGCCAGCAGTGAAGAAACGGGGCCTCAAGAGACTCAGTACTTC.

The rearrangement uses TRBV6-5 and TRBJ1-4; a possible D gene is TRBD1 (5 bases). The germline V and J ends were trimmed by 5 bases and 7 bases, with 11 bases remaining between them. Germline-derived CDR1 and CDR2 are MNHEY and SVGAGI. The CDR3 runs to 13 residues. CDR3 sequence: CASSGGRPEKLFF. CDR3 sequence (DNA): TGTGCCAGCAGTGGGGGAAGACCTGAAAAACTGTTTTTT.

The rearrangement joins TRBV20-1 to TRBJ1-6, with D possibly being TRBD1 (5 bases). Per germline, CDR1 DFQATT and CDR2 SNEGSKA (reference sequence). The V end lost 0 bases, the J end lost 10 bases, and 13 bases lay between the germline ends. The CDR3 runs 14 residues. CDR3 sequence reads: CSARDWQGGSPLHF. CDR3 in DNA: TGCAGTGCTAGAGATTGGCAGGGAGGGTCACCCCTCCACTTT.